Detailed here is one T cell receptor (beta chain). These data belong to a study of T cell changes during pregnancy in multiple sclerosis. The table came from immunoSEQ multiplex PCR; TCRdb's copy has only in-frame clones and leaves some out. The repertoire holds some 28,000 clones, about 89% seen once, with about 3.5% in the top ten. The CDR3 is 11 amino acids. Germline V gene sequence: CDR1 LGHNA, CDR2 YNFKEQ. Between the trimmed V and J ends, which lost 5 bases and 11 bases, there was a span of 12 bases. This receptor was taken from a female donor in good health, enrolled as a control in a pregnancy study. Specimen: CD4+ T cells from peripheral blood mononuclear cells, collected in the first trimester of pregnancy. The chain is built from TRBV4-2 and TRBJ1-1, with D possibly being TRBD1 (5 bases). In nucleotides, the CDR3 is TGTGCCAGCAGCACAGAAGGGGCGGCTTTCTTT. The encoded protein is CASSTEGAAFF.